This TCR beta chain was identified in a study of PD-1 blockade in classical Hodgkin lymphoma. The germline V gene encodes CDR1 SEHNR and CDR2 FQNEAQ (reference sequence). Trimming removed 1 base at V and 0 bases at J, with 7 bases between. This CDR3 has 16 residues. This clone was detected many times. Its antigen is currently unknown. Time point specified: cycle 4 day 1 (C4D1), after more than five weeks of nivolumab. Every one of the patients relapsed after autologous stem cell transplantation (brentuximab vedotin exposure was variable). Study results and limitations: Repertoire differences have undefined causes, possibly disease activity or prior therapy.

Sequencing was performed with immunoSEQ multiplex PCR; in TCRdb, only in-frame clones are kept and a portion is missing. This table holds some 90,000 clones, over 80% found once. This receptor was taken from a human donor with classical Hodgkin lymphoma. This specimen consisted of peripheral blood mononuclear cells (PBMCs), obtained before the fourth cycle of nivolumab. The chain links TRBV7-9 to TRBJ2-6; D might be TRBD1 (5 bases). CDR3: CASSLVRGSGANVLTF. The CDR3 DNA sequence: TGTGCCAGCAGCTTAGTAAGGGGCTCTGGGGCCAACGTCCTGACTTTC.